This T cell receptor (beta chain) derives from a study of blood T cell repertoires in COVID-19. Sequencing was performed with immunoSEQ multiplex PCR; in TCRdb, only in-frame clones are kept and a portion is missing. Of 210,000 or so clones detected, around 84% appear once; the ten largest clones hold roughly 4.3%. The germline CDR1 and CDR2 sequences are GTSNPN and SVGIG (reference sequence). V lost 1 base, J lost 5 bases, and 9 bases lay in between. The CDR3 runs to 13 residues. At least ten counts were recorded for this clone. The sample consisted of PBMCs or T cells enriched from blood (not recorded which). J is TRBJ1-5 and V is TRBV30, with a tentative D call TRBD1 (5 bases). The source of this sequence is a man aged 25-40 years with acute COVID-19. In DNA, the CDR3 is TGTGCCTGGAGTGGCGGGGGGGATCAGCCCCAGCATTTT. As protein: CAWSGGGDQPQHF.